This note documents a single T cell receptor beta chain sequence. This sample is drawn from a study of early T cells in non-severe SARS-CoV-2 infection. From the 5' RACE reads, TCRdb called clonotypes with MiXCR, one entry per CDR3 protein. The table has about 52,000 distinct CDR3 sequences, 11% seen once; the top ten hold around 14%. CDR3 length: 12 residues. Trimming cost V 5 bases and J 5 bases, with 10 bases left between them. The germline CDR1 and CDR2 sequences are DFQATT and SNEGSKA (reference sequence). Sequencing was carried out using whole blood. The clonotype originates from an adult who was a healthcare worker with PCR-confirmed SARS-CoV-2 infection or an uninfected control (not recorded which). The rearrangement joins TRBV20-1 to TRBJ1-5; the D gene is possibly TRBD1 (6 bases). The DNA of the CDR3 is TGCAGTGCTGGTTCAGGGGATCAGCCCCAGCATTTT. This gives the protein CSAGSGDQPQHF.